This TCR beta chain was recovered during a study of T-cell reconstitution after alpha-beta-depleted transplantation in children. As it was prepared, the TCRbeta library received unique molecular identifiers. TCRdb re-derived calls from the PCR reads in MiXCR, one entry per CDR3 protein. The profile shows about 640,000 distinct CDR3 sequences, around 16% of them singletons. CDR3 size: 14 residues. The V end lost 4 bases, the J end lost 6 bases, and 14 bases lay between the germline ends. Looked up from germline, CDR1 is SGHAT and CDR2 is FQNNGV. The sample consisted of PBMCs from the stem cell graft donor, taken from the stem cell graft. V is TRBV11-2 and J is TRBJ2-3; D unresolved. The clonotype originates from a human donor who donated a stem cell graft to a child with acute myeloid leukemia. CDR3 protein: CASSWGGSRDTQYF. DNA of the CDR3: TGTGCCAGCAGCTGGGGTGGGTCTCGGGATACGCAGTATTTT.